This T cell receptor (beta chain) emerged from a study of PD-L1 blockade in urothelial cancer. Overall study: The patients first took atezolizumab around 2014, receiving 1,200 mg intravenously every 3 weeks.

Study observations and caveats: Having blood TCR clonality under the median before treatment predicted better survival.

For this clone: What it binds is unknown.

CDR1 and CDR2 from the germline V gene are MNHEY and SMNVEV (reference sequence). V lost 4 bases and J lost 4, with 14 bases in between. This CDR3 contains 15 residues. Libraries were prepared by immunoSEQ multiplex PCR; TCRdb keeps only in-frame clonotypes and omits some of them. The table shows about 43,000 clones, with more than 70% occurring only once. The chain recombines TRBV27 with TRBJ2-1; D may be TRBD1 (6 bases). This sample comprised PBMCs, obtained around atezolizumab (anti-PD-L1) treatment. The origin of this receptor is a woman aged 55-69 years with urothelial cancer. In DNA, the CDR3 is TGTGCCAGCAGTTCCCCAGGGGAAGGTTACAATGAGCAGTTCTTC. It encodes CASSSPGEGYNEQFF.